The clone carrying this TCR beta chain was counted at least ten times. Its antigen is undetermined. The V and J ends lost 10 bases and 2 bases respectively, with 13 bases between them. The germline V gene encodes CDR1 MNHNS and CDR2 SASEGT. This CDR3 has 13 residues. Semi-nested PCR with Nested Universal Primer A followed constant-region reverse priming of full-length variable regions. TCRdb re-derived calls from the 5' RACE reads in MiXCR, one entry per CDR3 protein. The table records fewer than 80,000 distinct CDR3 sequences, roughly 22% of them present only once. Notes on the study in general: Greatest tumor Treg TCR overlap was with tumor naive CD4+ cells.

Sequencing used memory CD4+ T cells sorted from a lymph node. Indicated subset: memory CD4+ T cells, CD4+CD45RO+CD25-. The chain carries TRBV6-1 and TRBJ2-3; D ambiguous. This receptor was obtained from a female donor with breast cancer. The CDR3 DNA reads as TGTGCCACCCGTTCCGGTATCACAGATACGCAGTATTTT. Translated, it gives CATRSGITDTQYF.